A single sample gave rise to the 9 T cell receptor beta chains below, sequenced in a study of cytomegalovirus exposure and HLA in healthy donors (dated by TCRdb to about 2017). The method was the immunoSEQ multiplex PCR assay. The multiplex PCR relied on a mix of 60 forward primers for TCR Vbeta segments and 13 reverse primers for TCR Jbeta segments. TCRdb obtained this table from immuneACCESS and retained in-frame rearrangements with V and J assigned. These tables miss some clones; where compared with another copy, unresolved V genes account for less than half of the shortfall, and the remainder is unexplained. The sample table holds around 150,000 clones. The ten largest account for 2% to 2.5% of the sample. Sequenced material: PBMCs. The receptors stem from a man between 25 and 39 years old in good health and CMV-seronegative.

This chain connects TRBV13 to TRBJ2-2; 9 nucleotides align to TRBD2. CDR1 PRHDT and CDR2 FYEKMQ come from the germline V gene (reference sequence). This CDR3 is built from 18 residues. Trimming removed 3 bases from V and 4 bases from J; junction bases left unmatched: 12. The CDR3 DNA follows: TGTGCCAGCAGCTTGGGTGCGGGAGGGCCCCGAGGCACCGGGGAGCTGTTTTTT. It encodes CASSLGAGGPRGTGELFF.

V is TRBV28 and J is TRBJ2-3, with 14 bases that match TRBD2. The V segment lost 8 bases and the J segment 11 bases; nucleotides outside the gene matches: 12. This CDR3 is 15 amino acids long. Germline CDR1 and CDR2: MDHEN and SYDVKM. The CDR3 here is CASGLGTSGRGGQYF. In DNA form, the CDR3 reads TGTGCCAGCGGGTTGGGGACTAGCGGGAGAGGGGGGCAGTATTTT.

This chain links TRBV30 with TRBJ2-7; D is undetermined. Germline V gives CDR1 GTSNPN, CDR2 SVGIG (reference sequence). The CDR3 length is 13 residues. V lost 0 bases and J 1 base, leaving 7 bases between the germline ends. The CDR3 here is CAWSVSVSYEQYF. The CDR3 DNA reads as TGTGCCTGGAGTGTATCAGTATCCTACGAGCAGTACTTC. Full variable domain (outside the CDR3, taken from reference TRBV30 and TRBJ2-7): SQTIHQWPATLVQPVGSPLSLECTVEGTSNPNLYWYRQAAGRGLQLLFYSVGIGQISSEVPQNLSASRPQDRQFILSSKKLLLSDSGFYLCAWSVSVSYEQYFGPGTRLTVT.

Comment on this clone: The junction departs from germline at one end; a sequencing error may be responsible. The V and J genes are TRBV7-8 and TRBJ2-2, with D possibly TRBD2 on 5 matching bases. CDR3 length: 12 amino acids. Germline loops: CDR1 SGHVS, CDR2 FQNEAQ. This CDR3 reads CASSLGPGELFF. CDR3 coding DNA: TGTGCCAGCAGCTTAGGTCCCGGGGAACTGTTTTTT. The whole variable domain, remainder taken from reference TRBV7-8 and TRBJ2-2, is GAGVSQSPRYKVAKRGQDVALRCDPISGHVSLFWYQQALGQGPEFLTYFQNEAQLDKSGLPSDRFFAERPEGSVSTLKIQRTQQEDSAVYLCASSLGPGELFFGEGSRLTVL.

V gene TRBV9 combines with J gene TRBJ2-2, with a tentative D call TRBD2 (5 bases). V dropped 4 bases and J dropped 6 bases, with 10 bases sitting between them. Germline V gene sequence: CDR1 SGDLS, CDR2 YYNGEE. This CDR3 is 13 amino acids long. The CDR3 coding sequence is TGTGCCAGCAGCCTTGGGAGCCCCGGGGAGCTGTTTTTT. It is translated as CASSLGSPGELFF. The variable domain in full, completed from reference TRBV9 and TRBJ2-2, reads DSGVTQTPKHLITATGQRVTLRCSPRSGDLSVYWYQQSLDQGLQFLIQYYNGEERAKGNILERFSAQQFPDLHSELNLSSLELGDSALYFCASSLGSPGELFFGEGSRLTVL.

V and J are TRBV7-6 and TRBJ2-5; perhaps TRBD2 as D (7 bases). The CDR3 spans 14 residues. Per the germline V gene, CDR1 is SGHVS and CDR2 is FNYEAQ. V was shortened by 5 bases and J by 5 bases, with 15 bases between the two germline ends. The DNA of the CDR3 is TGTGCCAGCAGCCTTAACGGGGGGCGGGAGACCCAGTACTTC. Amino acids: CASSLNGGRETQYF.

The rearrangement links TRBV9 to TRBJ1-2, with 9 bases lining up with TRBD1. The CDR3 has 21 residues. Germline-derived CDR1 and CDR2 are SGDLS and YYNGEE. Unmatched junction bases numbered 21, after V lost 0 bases and J lost 3 bases. The CDR3 here is CASSVDPTWTGDLESYYGYTF. CDR3 in DNA: TGTGCCAGCAGCGTAGACCCGACCTGGACAGGGGATCTGGAATCTTACTATGGCTACACCTTC. Full variable domain (missing parts from reference TRBV9 and TRBJ1-2): DSGVTQTPKHLITATGQRVTLRCSPRSGDLSVYWYQQSLDQGLQFLIQYYNGEERAKGNILERFSAQQFPDLHSELNLSSLELGDSALYFCASSVDPTWTGDLESYYGYTFGSGTRLTVV.

CDR3: CASSLVAGRGYEQYF. CDR3 DNA: TGTGCCAGCAGCTTAGTGGCAGGCAGGGGATACGAGCAGTACTTC. The chain has TRBV7-2 and TRBJ2-7; D perhaps matches TRBD1 (6 bases). Per germline, CDR1 SGHTA and CDR2 FQGNSA. CDR3 size: 15 residues. Trimming left V 1 base short and J 4 bases short, with 14 bases between.

V and J are TRBV4-3 and TRBJ1-2; no reliable D call. Trimming stripped 0 bases from V and 4 bases from J, with 12 bases between. Germline V gene lookup returns CDR1 LGHNA and CDR2 YSLEER. This CDR3 has 15 amino acids. In DNA, the CDR3 is TGCGCCAGCAGCCAAGATTTTCGGTCCTCCTATGGCTACACCTTC. It yields the protein CASSQDFRSSYGYTF.